The 21 T cell receptor beta chains listed next were all sequenced from one sample in a study of graft-versus-host responses after intestinal transplantation. The antigens these receptors bind are not known. Profiled with immunoSEQ multiplex PCR; TCRdb holds only in-frame clones, not every one. Of 60,000 to 90,000 clones in the sample, about 92% were seen once. Here the sequenced sample was unstimulated CD8+ T cells sorted from spleen or lymph node cells, taken before intestinal transplant. The receptors here all came from a human donor who received an intestinal transplant.

The chain uses TRBV2 and TRBJ2-3; 7 nucleotides match TRBD2. CDR1 and CDR2 from the germline V gene are SNHLY and FYNNEI. CDR3 length: 14 amino acids. The ends lost 7 bases at V and 0 bases at J; junction bases unmatched: 4. For the CDR3, the DNA is TGTGCCAGCATAGCGGGCGATAGCACAGATACGCAGTATTTT. It is translated as CASIAGDSTDTQYF.

The chain uses TRBV12-5 and TRBJ1-6; D may be TRBD1 (5 bases). Germline CDR1 LGHNT, CDR2 FRNRAP. With 4 bases removed from V and 8 bases from J, the gap between germline ends came to 15 bases. This CDR3 is built from 15 residues. CDR3 region: CASGSAGLGHSPLHF. DNA of the CDR3: TGTGCTAGTGGTTCGGCAGGGTTGGGGCATTCACCCCTCCACTTT.

The chain links TRBV19 to TRBJ1-6, with a weak D call TRBD1 (5 bases). Germline V lookup: CDR1 LNHDA, CDR2 SQIVND (reference sequence). This CDR3 comprises 16 residues. Trimming took off 3 bases at V and 2 bases at J, with 11 bases between the two ends. The CDR3 loop reads CASSMGRGPYNSPLHF. DNA for the CDR3: TGTGCCAGTAGTATGGGGAGGGGTCCCTATAATTCACCCCTCCACTTT.

This chain joins TRBV7-6 and TRBJ1-5; D not certain. The CDR3 runs 17 residues. Trimming removed 5 bases from V and 1 base from J, with 18 bases in between. From germline, CDR1 is SGHVS and CDR2 FNYEAQ. The CDR3 here is CASSPWTDSSSNQPQHF. DNA of the CDR3: TGTGCCAGCAGCCCCTGGACGGACTCCTCCAGCAATCAGCCCCAGCATTTT. Drawing the rest from reference TRBV7-6 and TRBJ1-5, the complete variable domain is GAGVSQSPRYKVTKRGQDVALRCDPISGHVSLYWYRQALGQGPEFLTYFNYEAQQDKSGLPNDRFSAERPEGSISTLTIQRTEQRDSAMYRCASSPWTDSSSNQPQHFGDGTRLSIL.

The chain employs TRBV11-2 and TRBJ2-3, with 9 nucleotides matching TRBD1. This CDR3 has 15 residues. Germline CDR1 is SGHAT and CDR2 is FQNNGV. The ends lost 5 bases at V and 4 bases at J; junction bases unmatched: 7. CDR3 protein: CASSPRQGGADTQYF. The CDR3 region has the DNA TGTGCCAGCAGCCCCCGACAGGGGGGGGCAGATACGCAGTATTTT. The complete variable domain, with remaining parts taken from reference TRBV11-2 and TRBJ2-3, reads EAGVAQSPRYKIIEKRQSVAFWCNPISGHATLYWYQQILGQGPKLLIQFQNNGVVDDSQLPKDRFSAERLKGVDSTLKIQPAKLEDSAVYLCASSPRQGGADTQYFGPGTRLTVL.

This clone occurred a few times. V and J are TRBV5-6 and TRBJ1-1; D may be TRBD1 (6 bases). Deletions cut 3 bases from V and 4 bases from J, with 13 bases between. This CDR3 is 14 amino acids long. CDR1 is SGHDT, CDR2 YYEEEE, per germline. CDR3 region: CASSSTGTATEAFF. The CDR3 DNA sequence: TGTGCCAGCAGCTCAACAGGGACCGCCACTGAAGCTTTCTTT.

This clone is a singleton in its sample. CDR3 coding DNA: TGTGCCAGCAGCCCCCCCGGCAGGGTGACTTACGAGCAGTACTTC. It encodes CASSPPGRVTYEQYF. The genes are TRBV11-2 and TRBJ2-7; D perhaps matches TRBD1 (5 bases). CDR1 SGHAT and CDR2 FQNNGV come from the germline V gene. The V and J ends lost 5 bases and 4 bases respectively, with 18 bases between them. The CDR3 runs 15 residues.

CDR3 in DNA: TGTGCCAGCAGTTACGCGATGGAGACCCAGTACTTC. Its protein is CASSYAMETQYF. This chain connects TRBV6-5 to TRBJ2-5, with D unresolved. V was clipped by 2 bases and J by 5 bases, with 6 bases between them. Germline-derived CDR1 and CDR2 are MNHEY and SVGAGI. CDR3 length: 12 amino acids.

The V call is TRBV6-5, the J call TRBJ1-1; D remains ambiguous. Germline CDR1 and CDR2: MNHEY and SVGAGI. V lost 3 bases and J lost 5, with 10 bases in between. This CDR3 has 13 amino acids. This CDR3 is CASSYGRKTEAFF. CDR3 DNA sequence: TGTGCCAGCAGTTATGGGAGAAAGACTGAAGCTTTCTTT.

About this clone: Other nucleotide sequences in the sample specify the same CDR3. This rearrangement joins TRBV7-9 to TRBJ1-1, with D tentatively TRBD1 (5 bases). The CDR3 spans 11 residues. Germline CDR1 SEHNR, CDR2 FQNEAQ (reference sequence). V was clipped by 4 bases and J by 7 bases, with 7 bases between them. The CDR3 DNA reads TGTGCCAGCAGCTCGGGGGGTGAAGCTTTCTTT. Translation: CASSSGGEAFF.

As DNA, the CDR3 is TGTGCCAGTCCGTATACCTACAATGAGCAGTTCTTC. Amino acids: CASPYTYNEQFF. The rearrangement uses TRBV25-1 and TRBJ2-1; D uncertain. CDR1 and CDR2 from the germline V gene are MGHDK and SYGVNS. The CDR3 extends over 12 amino acids. Trimming cost V 9 bases and J 2 bases, with 8 bases left between them.

V is TRBV10-2 and J is TRBJ2-6; D uncertain. The CDR3 sequence is 17 residues long. V shed 6 bases and J shed 0 bases, with 15 bases lying between them. Germline CDR1 is WSHSY and CDR2 is SAAADI. CDR3 amino acids: CASRKNTDTSGANVLTF. The DNA of the CDR3 is TGCGCCAGCAGAAAAAACACAGACACCTCTGGGGCCAACGTCCTGACTTTC.

J is TRBJ1-2 and V is TRBV20-1; D is uncertain. CDR1 DFQATT and CDR2 SNEGSKA come from the germline V gene (reference sequence). V shed 0 bases and J shed 12 bases, with 8 bases lying between them. The CDR3 contains 10 residues. This CDR3 is CSARDTGNTF. Here the CDR3 DNA reads TGCAGTGCTAGAGATACGGGGAACACCTTC.

The chain recombines TRBV28 with TRBJ1-2, with TRBD1 as a possible D gene (6 bases). V was trimmed by 5 bases and J by 4 bases, leaving 17 bases between them. Germline-derived CDR1 and CDR2 are MDHEN and SYDVKM. This CDR3 is built from 15 residues. CDR3 DNA: TGTGCCAGCAGTCCCCGGACAGAGTCTCCCTATGGCTACACCTTC. Translated, it gives CASSPRTESPYGYTF.

The rearrangement uses TRBV9 and TRBJ2-1; possibly TRBD2 for D (5 bases). V was shortened by 5 bases and J by 0 bases, with 12 bases between the two germline ends. The CDR3 has 15 residues. Germline assignment: CDR1 SGDLS and CDR2 YYNGEE. The CDR3 here is CASRSSGSSYNEQFF. The CDR3 region has the DNA TGTGCCAGCAGGTCGAGCGGTAGCTCCTACAATGAGCAGTTCTTC.

This sequence joins TRBV29-1 and TRBJ1-1; D uncertain. CDR1 SQVTM and CDR2 ANQGSEA come from the germline V gene. V lost 4 bases to trimming and J lost 1 base, with 10 bases between them. CDR3 length: 13 residues. CDR3 coding DNA: TGCAGCGTTGTTTCGGGAAGGAACACTGAAGCTTTCTTT. Its protein product is CSVVSGRNTEAFF.

This chain joins TRBV9 and TRBJ2-7; 9 bases agree with TRBD2. This CDR3 has 15 residues. Per germline, CDR1 SGDLS and CDR2 YYNGEE. The V and J ends lost 0 bases and 6 bases, in that order; junction bases with no gene match: 7. Here the CDR3 DNA reads TGTGCCAGCAGCGTAGATGTAGCGGGGGATCCCGAGCAGTACTTC. Its protein is CASSVDVAGDPEQYF.

The V call is TRBV13, the J call TRBJ2-6; no clear D. The CDR3 extends over 16 amino acids. Germline V gene data show CDR1 as PRHDT and CDR2 as FYEKMQ (reference sequence). Trimming shortened V by 3 bases and J by 0 bases, and 9 bases separated the two germline ends. For the CDR3, the DNA is TGTGCCAGCAGCTTGGGCGAAATCTCTGGGGCCAACGTCCTGACTTTC. Translation: CASSLGEISGANVLTF. Together with reference TRBV13 and TRBJ2-6, the CDR3 gives the full variable domain: AAGVIQSPRHLIKEKRETATLKCYPIPRHDTVYWYQQGPGQDPQFLISFYEKMQSDKGSIPDRFSAQQFSDYHSELNMSSLELGDSALYFCASSLGEISGANVLTFGAGSRLTVL.

This clone was seen just once. This chain uses TRBV13 with TRBJ2-1, with TRBD2 matching 13 bases. Germline lookup yields CDR1 PRHDT and CDR2 FYEKMQ (reference sequence). This CDR3 contains 19 residues. V gave up 5 bases and J gave up 8 bases; unmatched junction bases: 18. CDR3 in DNA: TGTGCCAGCAGCCCAGGACGGACTAGCGGGGGACCAACAGGAGATGAGCAGTTCTTC. Translation gives CASSPGRTSGGPTGDEQFF.

The rearrangement joins TRBV4-2 to TRBJ1-1, with 9 bases that match TRBD1. V shed 2 bases and J 1 base; nucleotides not matched to a gene: 2. Per germline, CDR1 LGHNA and CDR2 YNFKEQ. The length of the CDR3 is 15 residues. CDR3: CASSQRQGGNTEAFF. In DNA form, the CDR3 reads TGTGCCAGCAGCCAACGACAGGGGGGGAACACTGAAGCTTTCTTT.

This chain connects TRBV5-6 to TRBJ1-2, with TRBD1 as a possible D gene (5 bases). CDR3 length equals 14 residues. The V and J ends lost 4 bases and 3 bases respectively, with 13 bases between them. From germline, CDR1 is SGHDT and CDR2 YYEEEE. The CDR3 here is CASSPGTTDYGYTF. The CDR3 coding sequence is TGTGCCAGCAGCCCAGGTACGACAGACTATGGCTACACCTTC. The full variable domain, rest sourced from reference TRBV5-6 and TRBJ1-2, is DAGVTQSPTHLIKTRGQQVTLRCSPKSGHDTVSWYQQALGQGPQFIFQYYEEEERQRGNFPDRFSGHQFPNYSSELNVNALLLGDSALYLCASSPGTTDYGYTFGSGTRLTVV.